Listed here are 5 T cell receptor beta chains from one sample, sequenced in a study of T cells in Graves' hyperthyroidism and ophthalmopathy. Amplified TCR beta CDR3 regions came from RNA transcripts. In the first-round RT-PCR of the TCR CDR3, the HTBI primer set was used. TCRdb re-derived calls from the multiplex PCR reads in MiXCR, one entry per CDR3 protein. The sample has a few hundred thousand distinct CDR3 sequences, approximately 14% seen once. Sequencing used blood. The origin of the receptors is a woman younger than 45 with Graves' ophthalmopathy.

This clonotype was detected many times. The chain is built from TRBV6-1 and TRBJ1-1; no firm D call. This CDR3 contains 19 residues. Germline CDR1 reads MNHNS; CDR2 reads SASEGT. V was cut by 2 bases and J by 0 bases, with 22 bases left in between. CDR3 protein: CASSERLRGRIDLNTEAFF. The CDR3 region has the DNA TGTGCCAGCAGTGAACGCTTACGAGGACGGATTGATTTGAACACTGAAGCTTTCTTT.

This clonotype was picked up many times. The chain joins TRBV28 to TRBJ1-1; 8 positions agree with TRBD1. Germline values: CDR1 MDHEN, CDR2 SYDVKM. The J segment lost 2 bases and the V segment lost 5 bases, leaving 4 bases of the junction unmatched. The CDR3 runs to 14 residues. CDR3 coding DNA: TGTGCCAGCAGTGGTGGGACAGGTAACACTGAAGCTTTCTTT. Its translation is CASSGGTGNTEAFF.

This clonotype has ten or more counts. CDR3 sequence reads: CASSWGTGPHYGYTF. CDR3 coding DNA: TGTGCCAGCAGTTGGGGTACAGGCCCGCACTATGGCTACACCTTC. The rearrangement links TRBV2 to TRBJ1-2; D may be TRBD1 (5 bases). V lost 5 bases, J lost 3 bases, and 16 bases lay in between. The CDR3 runs 15 residues. Germline V CDR1 and CDR2: SNHLY, FYNNEI.

This clonotype was seen repeatedly, ten times or more. This rearrangement joins TRBV2 to TRBJ2-5, with 10 bases identical to TRBD1. The CDR3 is 14 residues long. Losses at the gene ends were 6 bases for V and 3 bases for J; bases not matched to a gene: 4. Germline lookup yields CDR1 SNHLY and CDR2 FYNNEI. CDR3 sequence reads: CASRAGQGKETQYF. The DNA of the CDR3 is TGTGCCAGCAGGGCGGGACAGGGGAAAGAGACCCAGTACTTC.

This clonotype was picked up many times. This sequence joins TRBV11-2 and TRBJ2-5; D unclear. Germline-derived CDR1 and CDR2 are SGHAT and FQNNGV. Trimming shortened V by 2 bases and J by 6 bases, and 7 bases separated the two germline ends. CDR3 size: 12 residues. The chain's CDR3 is CASSLMSKTQYF. The CDR3 coding sequence is TGTGCCAGCAGCTTAATGTCAAAGACCCAGTACTTC. Looking up the rest from reference TRBV11-2 and TRBJ2-5 gives the full variable domain: EAGVAQSPRYKIIEKRQSVAFWCNPISGHATLYWYQQILGQGPKLLIQFQNNGVVDDSQLPKDRFSAERLKGVDSTLKIQPAKLEDSAVYLCASSLMSKTQYFGPGTRLLVL.